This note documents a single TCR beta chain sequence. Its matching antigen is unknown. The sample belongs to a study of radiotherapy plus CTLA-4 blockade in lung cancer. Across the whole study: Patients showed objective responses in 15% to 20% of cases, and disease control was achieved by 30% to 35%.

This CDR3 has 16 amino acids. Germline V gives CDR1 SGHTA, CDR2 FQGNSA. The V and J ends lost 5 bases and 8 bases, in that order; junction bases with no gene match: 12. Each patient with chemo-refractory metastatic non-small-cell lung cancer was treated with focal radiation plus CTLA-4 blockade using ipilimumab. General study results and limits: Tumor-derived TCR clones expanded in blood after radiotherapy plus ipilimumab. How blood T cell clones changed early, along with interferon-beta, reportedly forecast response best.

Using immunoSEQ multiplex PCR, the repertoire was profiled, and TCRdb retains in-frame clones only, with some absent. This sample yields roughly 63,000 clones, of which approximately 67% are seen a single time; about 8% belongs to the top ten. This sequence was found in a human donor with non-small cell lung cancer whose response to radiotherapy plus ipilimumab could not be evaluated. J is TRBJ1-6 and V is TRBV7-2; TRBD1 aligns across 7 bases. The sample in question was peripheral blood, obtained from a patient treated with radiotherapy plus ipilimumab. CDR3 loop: CASSPHGDSVYSPLHF. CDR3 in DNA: TGTGCCAGCAGCCCTCACGGGGACAGTGTTTATTCACCCCTCCACTTT.